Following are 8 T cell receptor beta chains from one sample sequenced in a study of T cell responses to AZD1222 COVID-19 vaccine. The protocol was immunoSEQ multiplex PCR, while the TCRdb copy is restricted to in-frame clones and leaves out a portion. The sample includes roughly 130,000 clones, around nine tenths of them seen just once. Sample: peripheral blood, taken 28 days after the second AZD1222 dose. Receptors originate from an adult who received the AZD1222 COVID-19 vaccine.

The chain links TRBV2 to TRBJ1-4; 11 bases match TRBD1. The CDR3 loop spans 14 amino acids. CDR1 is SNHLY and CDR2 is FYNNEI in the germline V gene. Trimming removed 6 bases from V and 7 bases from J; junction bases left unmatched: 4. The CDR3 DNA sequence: TGTGCCAGCAGACGGACAGGGGGCCTTGAAAAACTGTTTTTT. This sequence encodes CASRRTGGLEKLFF. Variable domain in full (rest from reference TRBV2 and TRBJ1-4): EPEVTQTPSHQVTQMGQEVILRCVPISNHLYFYWYRQILGQKVEFLVSFYNNEISEKSEIFDDQFSVERPDGSNFTLKIRSTKLEDSAMYFCASRRTGGLEKLFFGSGTQLSVL.

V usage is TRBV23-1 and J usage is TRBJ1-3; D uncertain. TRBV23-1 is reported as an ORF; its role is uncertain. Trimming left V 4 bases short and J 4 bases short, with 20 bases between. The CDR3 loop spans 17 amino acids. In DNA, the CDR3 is TGCGCCAGCAGTCTGGAGCGTACGCGCTTAAGCGGAAACACCATATATTTT. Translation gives CASSLERTRLSGNTIYF.

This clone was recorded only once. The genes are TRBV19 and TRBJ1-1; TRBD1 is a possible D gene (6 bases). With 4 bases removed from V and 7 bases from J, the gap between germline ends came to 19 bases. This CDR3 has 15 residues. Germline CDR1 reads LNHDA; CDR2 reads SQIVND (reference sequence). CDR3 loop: CASSRTVTIKGEAFF. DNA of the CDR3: TGTGCCAGTAGTAGGACAGTTACTATTAAGGGTGAAGCTTTCTTT.

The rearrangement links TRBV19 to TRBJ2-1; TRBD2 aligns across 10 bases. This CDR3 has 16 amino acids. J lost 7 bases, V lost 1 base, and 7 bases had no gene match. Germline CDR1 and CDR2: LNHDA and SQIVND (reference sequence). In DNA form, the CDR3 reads TGTGCCAGTAGTATAGGTAGGAGCGGGAGGGGGAATGAGCAGTTCTTC. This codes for CASSIGRSGRGNEQFF.

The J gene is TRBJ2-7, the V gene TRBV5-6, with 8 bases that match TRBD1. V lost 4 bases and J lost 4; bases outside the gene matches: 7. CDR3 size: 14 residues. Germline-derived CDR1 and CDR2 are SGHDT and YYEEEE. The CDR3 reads CASSRGQETYEQYF. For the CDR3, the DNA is TGTGCCAGCAGCAGGGGACAGGAGACGTACGAGCAGTACTTC.

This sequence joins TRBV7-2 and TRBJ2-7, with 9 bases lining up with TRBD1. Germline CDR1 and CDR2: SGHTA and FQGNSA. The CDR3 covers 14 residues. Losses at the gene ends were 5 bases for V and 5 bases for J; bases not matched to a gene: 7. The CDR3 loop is CASSPRDRDHEQYF. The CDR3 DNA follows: TGTGCCAGCAGCCCCCGGGACAGGGACCACGAGCAGTACTTC.

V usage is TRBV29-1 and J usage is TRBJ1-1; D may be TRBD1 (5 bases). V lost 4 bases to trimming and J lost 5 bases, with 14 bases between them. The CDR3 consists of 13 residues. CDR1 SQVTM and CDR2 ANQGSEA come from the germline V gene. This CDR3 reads CSVAVGGETEAFF. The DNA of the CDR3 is TGCAGCGTTGCTGTCGGGGGAGAGACTGAAGCTTTCTTT. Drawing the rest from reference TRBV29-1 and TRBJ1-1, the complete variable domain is SAVISQKPSRDICQRGTSLTIQCQVDSQVTMMFWYRQQPGQSLTLIATANQGSEATYESGFVIDKFPISRPNLTFSTLTVSNMSPEDSSIYLCSVAVGGETEAFFGQGTRLTVV.

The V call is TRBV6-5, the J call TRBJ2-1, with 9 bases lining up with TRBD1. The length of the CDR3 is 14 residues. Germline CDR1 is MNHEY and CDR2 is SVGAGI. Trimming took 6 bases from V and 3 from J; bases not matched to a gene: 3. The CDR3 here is CASRGTGYYNEQFF. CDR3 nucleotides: TGTGCCAGCAGAGGGACAGGGTACTACAATGAGCAGTTCTTC.